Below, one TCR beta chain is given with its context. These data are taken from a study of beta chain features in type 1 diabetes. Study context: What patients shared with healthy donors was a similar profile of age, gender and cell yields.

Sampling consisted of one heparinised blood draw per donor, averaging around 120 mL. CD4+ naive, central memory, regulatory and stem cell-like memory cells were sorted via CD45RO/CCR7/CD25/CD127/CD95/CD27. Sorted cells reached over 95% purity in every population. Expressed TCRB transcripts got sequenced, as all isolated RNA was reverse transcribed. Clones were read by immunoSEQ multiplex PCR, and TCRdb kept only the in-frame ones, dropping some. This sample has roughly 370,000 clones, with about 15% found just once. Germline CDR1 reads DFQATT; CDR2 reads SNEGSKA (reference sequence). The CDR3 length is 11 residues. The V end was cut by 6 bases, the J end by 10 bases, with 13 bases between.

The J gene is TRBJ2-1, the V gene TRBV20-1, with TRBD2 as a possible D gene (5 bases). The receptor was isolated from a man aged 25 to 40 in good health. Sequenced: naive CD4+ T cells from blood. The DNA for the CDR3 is TGCAGTGCCCCACTAGGGTTCGAGCAGTTCTTC. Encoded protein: CSAPLGFEQFF.